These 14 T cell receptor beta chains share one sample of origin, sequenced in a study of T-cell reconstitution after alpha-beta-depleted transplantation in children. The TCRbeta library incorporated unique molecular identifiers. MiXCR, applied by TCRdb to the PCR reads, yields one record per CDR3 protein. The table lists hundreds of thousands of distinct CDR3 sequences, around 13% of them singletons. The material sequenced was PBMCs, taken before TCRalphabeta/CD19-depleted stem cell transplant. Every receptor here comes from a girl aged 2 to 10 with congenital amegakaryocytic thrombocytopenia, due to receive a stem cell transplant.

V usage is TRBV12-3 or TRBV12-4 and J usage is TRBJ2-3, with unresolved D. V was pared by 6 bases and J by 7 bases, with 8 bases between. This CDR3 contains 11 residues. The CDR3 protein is CASSRPYTQYF. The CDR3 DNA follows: TGTGCCAGCAGCCGACCATATACGCAGTATTTT.

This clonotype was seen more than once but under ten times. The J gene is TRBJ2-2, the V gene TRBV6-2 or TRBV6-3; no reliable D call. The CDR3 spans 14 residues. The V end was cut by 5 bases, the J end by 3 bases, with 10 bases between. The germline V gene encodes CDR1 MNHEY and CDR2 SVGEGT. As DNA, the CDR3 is TGTGCCAGCAGTCTCTTTGAGGACACCGGGGAGCTGTTTTTT. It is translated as CASSLFEDTGELFF.

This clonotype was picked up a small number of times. The CDR3 protein is CASSSRTGRGWGEKLFF. The CDR3 nucleotides read TGTGCCAGCAGCTCCAGGACAGGGCGCGGGTGGGGCGAAAAACTGTTTTTT. This chain connects TRBV7-2 to TRBJ1-4, with 8 nucleotides matching TRBD1. The junction had 15 bases not matched to a gene; V was cut back by 4 bases and J by 8 bases. Germline V CDR1 and CDR2: SGHTA, FQGNSA. This CDR3 comprises 17 residues.

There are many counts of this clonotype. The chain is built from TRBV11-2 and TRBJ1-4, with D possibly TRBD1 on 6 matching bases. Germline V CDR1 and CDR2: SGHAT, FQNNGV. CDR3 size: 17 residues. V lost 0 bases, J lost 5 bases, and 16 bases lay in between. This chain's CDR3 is CASSLDILQGRNEKLFF. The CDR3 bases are TGTGCCAGCAGCTTAGATATCCTCCAGGGGAGGAATGAAAAACTGTTTTTT.

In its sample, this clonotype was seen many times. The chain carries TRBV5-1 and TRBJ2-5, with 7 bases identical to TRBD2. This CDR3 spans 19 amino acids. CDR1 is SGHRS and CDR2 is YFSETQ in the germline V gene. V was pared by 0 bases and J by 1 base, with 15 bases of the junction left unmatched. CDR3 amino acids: CASSLGSGGGGVTQETQYF. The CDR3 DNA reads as TGCGCCAGCAGCTTGGGGTCTGGAGGCGGGGGTGTGACCCAAGAGACCCAGTACTTC.

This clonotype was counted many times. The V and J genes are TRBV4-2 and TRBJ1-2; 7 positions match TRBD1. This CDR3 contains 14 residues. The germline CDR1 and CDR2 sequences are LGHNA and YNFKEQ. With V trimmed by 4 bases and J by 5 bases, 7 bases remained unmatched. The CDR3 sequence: CASSPDRDRYGYTF. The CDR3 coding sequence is TGTGCCAGCAGCCCAGACAGGGATCGGTATGGCTACACCTTC.

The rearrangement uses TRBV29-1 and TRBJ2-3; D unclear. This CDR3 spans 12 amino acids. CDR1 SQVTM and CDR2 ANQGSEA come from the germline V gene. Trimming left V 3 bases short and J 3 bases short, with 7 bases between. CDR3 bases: TGCAGCGTTGATACGGCAACAGATACGCAGTATTTT. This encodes CSVDTATDTQYF.

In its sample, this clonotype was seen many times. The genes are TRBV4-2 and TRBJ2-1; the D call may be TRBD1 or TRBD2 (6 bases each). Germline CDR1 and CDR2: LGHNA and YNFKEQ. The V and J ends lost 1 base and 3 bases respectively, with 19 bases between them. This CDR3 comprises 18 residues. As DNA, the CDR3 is TGTGCCAGCAGCCAAGTATTGGGGGGCGCGGACCTCTACAATGAGCAGTTCTTC. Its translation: CASSQVLGGADLYNEQFF.

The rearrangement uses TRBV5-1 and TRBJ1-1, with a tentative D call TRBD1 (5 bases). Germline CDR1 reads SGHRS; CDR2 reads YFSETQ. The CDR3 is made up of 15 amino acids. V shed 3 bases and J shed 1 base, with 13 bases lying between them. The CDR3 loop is CASSSSGASNTEAFF. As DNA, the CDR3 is TGCGCCAGCAGCTCCAGCGGGGCATCGAACACTGAAGCTTTCTTT.

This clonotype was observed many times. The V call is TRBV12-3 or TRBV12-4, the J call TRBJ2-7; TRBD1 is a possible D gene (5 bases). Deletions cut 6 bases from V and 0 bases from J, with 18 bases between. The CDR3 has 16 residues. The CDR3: CASSNHGRTNSYEQYF. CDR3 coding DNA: TGTGCCAGCAGCAACCACGGACGGACAAACTCCTACGAGCAGTACTTC.

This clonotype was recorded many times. The chain's CDR3 is CSAINNRDYTYNEQFF. CDR3 bases: TGCAGTGCTATTAATAACCGGGACTACACCTACAATGAGCAGTTCTTC. This chain links TRBV20-1 with TRBJ2-1; TRBD2 matches 7 bases. Germline V gene sequence: CDR1 DFQATT, CDR2 SNEGSKA (reference sequence). This CDR3 is built from 16 residues. V lost 4 bases to trimming and J lost 2 bases; unmatched junction nucleotides: 11.

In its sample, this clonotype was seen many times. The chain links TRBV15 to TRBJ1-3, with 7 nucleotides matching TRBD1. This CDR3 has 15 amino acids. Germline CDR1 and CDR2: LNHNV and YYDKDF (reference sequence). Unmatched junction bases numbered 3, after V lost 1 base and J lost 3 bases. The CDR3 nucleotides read TGTGCCACCAGCAGAGGGGACAGCGGTGGAAACACCATATATTTT. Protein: CATSRGDSGGNTIYF.

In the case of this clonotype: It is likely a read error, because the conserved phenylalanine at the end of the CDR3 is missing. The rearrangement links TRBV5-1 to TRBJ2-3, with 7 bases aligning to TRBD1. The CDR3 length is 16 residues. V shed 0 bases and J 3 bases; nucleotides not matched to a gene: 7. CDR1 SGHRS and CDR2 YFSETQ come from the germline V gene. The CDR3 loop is CASSLEGGGGTDTQYY. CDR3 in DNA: TGCGCCAGCAGCTTGGAAGGGGGCGGAGGTACAGATACGCAGTATTAT.

CDR3 DNA sequence: TGCGCCAGCAGCTTGGCACGGAATTCACCCCTCCACTTT. Protein sequence: CASSLARNSPLHF. This chain links TRBV5-1 with TRBJ1-6; D ambiguous. The CDR3 has 13 residues. In germline, CDR1 is SGHRS, CDR2 YFSETQ. V was clipped by 0 bases and J by 7 bases, with 5 bases between them.